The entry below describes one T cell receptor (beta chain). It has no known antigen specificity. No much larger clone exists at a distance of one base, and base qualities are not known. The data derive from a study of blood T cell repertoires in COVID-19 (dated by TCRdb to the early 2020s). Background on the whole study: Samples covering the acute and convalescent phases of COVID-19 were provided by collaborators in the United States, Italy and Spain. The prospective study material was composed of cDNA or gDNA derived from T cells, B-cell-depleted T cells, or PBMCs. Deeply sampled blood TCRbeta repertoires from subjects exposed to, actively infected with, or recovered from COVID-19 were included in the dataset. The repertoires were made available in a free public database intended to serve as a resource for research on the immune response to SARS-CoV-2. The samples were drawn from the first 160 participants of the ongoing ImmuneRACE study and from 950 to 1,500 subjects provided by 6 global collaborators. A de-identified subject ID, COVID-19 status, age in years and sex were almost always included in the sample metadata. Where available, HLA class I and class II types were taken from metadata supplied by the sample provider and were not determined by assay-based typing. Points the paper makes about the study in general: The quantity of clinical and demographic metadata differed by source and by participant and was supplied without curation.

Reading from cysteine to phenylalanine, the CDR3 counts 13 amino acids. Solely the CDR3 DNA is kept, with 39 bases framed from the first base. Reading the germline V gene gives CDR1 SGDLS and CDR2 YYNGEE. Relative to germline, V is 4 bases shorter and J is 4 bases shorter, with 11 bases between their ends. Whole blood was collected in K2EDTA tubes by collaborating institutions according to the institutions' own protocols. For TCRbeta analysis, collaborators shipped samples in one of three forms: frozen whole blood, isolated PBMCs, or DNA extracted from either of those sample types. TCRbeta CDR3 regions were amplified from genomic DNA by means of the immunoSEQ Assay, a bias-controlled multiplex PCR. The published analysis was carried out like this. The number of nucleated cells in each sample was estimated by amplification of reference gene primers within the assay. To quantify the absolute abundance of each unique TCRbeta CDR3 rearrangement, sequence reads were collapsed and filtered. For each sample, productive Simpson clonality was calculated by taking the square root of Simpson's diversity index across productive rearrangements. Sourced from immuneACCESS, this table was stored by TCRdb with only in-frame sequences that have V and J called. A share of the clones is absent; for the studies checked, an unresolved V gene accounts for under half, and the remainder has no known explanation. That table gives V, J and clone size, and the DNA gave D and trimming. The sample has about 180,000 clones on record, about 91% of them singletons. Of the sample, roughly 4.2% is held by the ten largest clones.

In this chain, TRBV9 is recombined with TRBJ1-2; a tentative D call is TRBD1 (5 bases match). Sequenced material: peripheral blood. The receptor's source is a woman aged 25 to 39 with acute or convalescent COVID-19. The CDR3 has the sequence CASSSRDSYGYTF. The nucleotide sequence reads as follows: TGTGCCAGCAGCTCCCGGGACTCCTATGGCTACACCTTC. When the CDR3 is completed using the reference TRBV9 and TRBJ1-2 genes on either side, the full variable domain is DSGVTQTPKHLITATGQRVTLRCSPRSGDLSVYWYQQSLDQGLQFLIQYYNGEERAKGNILERFSAQQFPDLHSELNLSSLELGDSALYFCASSSRDSYGYTFGSGTRLTVV.